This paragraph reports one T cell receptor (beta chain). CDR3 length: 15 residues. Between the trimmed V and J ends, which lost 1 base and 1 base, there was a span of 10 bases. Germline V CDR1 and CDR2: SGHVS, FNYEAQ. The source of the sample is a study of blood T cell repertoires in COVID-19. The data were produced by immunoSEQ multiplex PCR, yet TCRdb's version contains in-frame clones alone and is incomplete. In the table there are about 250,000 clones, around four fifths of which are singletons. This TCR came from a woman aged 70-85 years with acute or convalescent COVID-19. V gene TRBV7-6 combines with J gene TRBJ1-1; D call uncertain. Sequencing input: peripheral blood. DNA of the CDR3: TGTGCCAGCAGCTTAGACCCCAGGCCGAACACTGAAGCTTTCTTT. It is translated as CASSLDPRPNTEAFF.